This is a list of T cell receptor beta chains from one sample in a study of T cell repertoires in cytomegalovirus infection. The antigens for these receptors are not known. Each CDR3 protein is one row after TCRdb ran MiXCR on the reads. Of under 50,000 distinct CDR3 sequences in the sample, about a fifth were seen once. The specimen was CD8+ T cells from cultured PBMCs, collected from culture after CMV antigen stimulation. The source of these receptors is a human donor in good health (CMV status not recorded). Some clones in this sample may be carry-over from other donors' samples. Each CDR3 is given with its conserved first and last residue. A D gene is named only where the DNA matches it firmly. Size values are once, few and many counts, or a class for expanded clones, and some rows have none.

v_call	j_call	clone_size	d_call	cdr3_aa	cdr3_nt
TRBV27	TRBJ1-1	few	NA	CASSLPGNTEAFF	TGTGCCAGCAGTTTACCAGGGAACACTGAAGCTTTCTTT
TRBV28	TRBJ2-4	NA	TRBD2	CATRTVEREGDIQYF	TGTGCCACCCGAACCGTCGAGAGGGAGGGAGACATTCAGTACTTC
TRBV7-8	TRBJ1-2	few	TRBD1	CASSLGTGHYGYTF	TGTGCCAGCAGCTTAGGGACAGGGCACTATGGCTACACCTTC
TRBV7-9	TRBJ1-3	NA	NA	CASSLALRNSGNTIYF	TGTGCCAGCAGCTTAGCGCTTCGGAACTCTGGAAACACCATATATTTT
TRBV27	TRBJ2-7	few	NA	CASWAGLPYEQYF	TGTGCCAGCTGGGCGGGGCTTCCCTACGAGCAGTACTTC
TRBV11-2	TRBJ2-5	NA	NA	CASSLVAAPQETQYF	TGTGCCAGCAGCTTAGTGGCCGCTCCCCAAGAGACCCAGTACTTC
TRBV6-6	TRBJ1-1	NA	NA	CASSYSANTEAFF	TGTGCCAGCAGTTACAGCGCTAACACTGAAGCTTTCTTT
TRBV6-5	TRBJ2-7	NA	NA	CASSYSQSSYEQYF	TGTGCCAGCAGTTACTCCCAGAGTTCCTACGAGCAGTACTTC
TRBV6-6	TRBJ2-1	few	NA	CASSYSPGQNEQFF	TGTGCCAGCAGTTACTCGCCAGGCCAGAATGAGCAGTTCTTC
TRBV7-9	TRBJ2-7	NA	TRBD1	CVSSPSNPGVETTEGGRGTYEQYF	TGTGTCAGCAGCCCATCAAATCCTGGGGTGGAGACGACCGAAGGGGGCAGAGGAACCTACGAGCAGTACTTC
TRBV6-5	TRBJ2-5	few	NA	CASSSQLRAPWETQYF	TGTGCCAGCAGTTCCCAACTCCGGGCCCCGTGGGAGACCCAGTACTTC
TRBV6-5	TRBJ2-1	NA	NA	CASSYSNGGEQFF	TGTGCCAGCAGTTACTCGAACGGGGGTGAGCAGTTCTTC
TRBV5-1	TRBJ2-1	many	TRBD2	CASSLQRGGKDEQFF	TGCGCCAGCAGCTTACAGCGGGGGGGCAAGGATGAGCAGTTCTTC
TRBV5-4	TRBJ2-2	once	TRBD2	CASSLGTSGRGEPTGELFF	TGTGCCAGCAGCTTGGGGACTAGCGGGAGAGGGGAGCCCACCGGGGAGCTGTTTTTT
TRBV5-6	TRBJ2-7	NA	NA	CASSSGQGFEQYF	TGTGCCAGCAGCTCGGGACAAGGCTTCGAGCAGTACTTC
TRBV27	TRBJ1-2	once	NA	CASSHRGRVDYGYTF	TGTGCCAGCAGCCACCGGGGCCGGGTGGACTATGGCTACACCTTC
TRBV7-2	TRBJ1-5	few	NA	CASSFPLGNQPQHF	TGTGCCAGCAGCTTCCCGCTGGGCAATCAGCCCCAGCATTTT
TRBV7-9	TRBJ1-4	many	NA	CASSLAGQGEKLFF	TGTGCCAGCAGCTTAGCAGGACAAGGTGAAAAACTGTTTTTT
TRBV15	TRBJ2-3	NA	NA	CATSTFDRSSTDTQYF	TGTGCCACCAGCACTTTCGACAGATCTAGCACAGATACGCAGTATTTT
TRBV6-2/TRBV6-3	TRBJ2-1	NA	NA	CASSLRDPTYNEQFF	TGTGCCAGCAGTCTGCGGGACCCCACCTACAATGAGCAGTTCTTC